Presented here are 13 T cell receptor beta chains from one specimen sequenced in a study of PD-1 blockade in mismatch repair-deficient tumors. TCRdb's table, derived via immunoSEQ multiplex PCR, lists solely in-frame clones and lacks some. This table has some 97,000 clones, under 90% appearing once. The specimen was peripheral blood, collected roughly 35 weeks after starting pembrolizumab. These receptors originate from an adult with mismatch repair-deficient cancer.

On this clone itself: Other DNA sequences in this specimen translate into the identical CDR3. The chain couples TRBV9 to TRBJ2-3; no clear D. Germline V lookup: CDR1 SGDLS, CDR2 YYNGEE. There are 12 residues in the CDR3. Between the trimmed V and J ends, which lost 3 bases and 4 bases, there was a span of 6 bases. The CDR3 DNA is TGTGCCAGCAGCGCCCTGGCAGATACGCAGTATTTT. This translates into CASSALADTQYF.

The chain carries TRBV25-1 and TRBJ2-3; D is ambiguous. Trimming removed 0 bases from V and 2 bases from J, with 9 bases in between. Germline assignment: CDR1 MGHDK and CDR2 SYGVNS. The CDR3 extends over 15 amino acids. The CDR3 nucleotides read TGTGCCAGCAGTGAATATTTGGGTCCCACAGATACGCAGTATTTT. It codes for CASSEYLGPTDTQYF.

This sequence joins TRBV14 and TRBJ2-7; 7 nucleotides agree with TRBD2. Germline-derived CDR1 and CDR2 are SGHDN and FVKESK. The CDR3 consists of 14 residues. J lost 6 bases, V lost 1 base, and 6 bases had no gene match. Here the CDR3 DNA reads TGTGCCAGCAGCCAAGGGACTAGGACTTCCGAGCAGTACTTC. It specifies CASSQGTRTSEQYF.

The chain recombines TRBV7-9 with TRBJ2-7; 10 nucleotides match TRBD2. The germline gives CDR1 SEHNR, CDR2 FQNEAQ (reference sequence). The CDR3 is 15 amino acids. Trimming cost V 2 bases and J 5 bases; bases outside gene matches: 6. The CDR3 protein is CASSLLAGDRDEQYF. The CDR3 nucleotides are TGTGCCAGCAGCTTACTAGCGGGAGATCGCGACGAGCAGTACTTC.

The CDR3 DNA follows: TGCAGCGTAACTGGGACGCCAGGAAACTATGGCTACACCTTC. This gives the protein CSVTGTPGNYGYTF. The chain joins TRBV29-1 to TRBJ1-2, with D possibly TRBD1 on 5 matching bases. This CDR3 region has 14 residues. V shed 6 bases and J shed 2 bases, with 16 bases lying between them. Germline loops: CDR1 SQVTM, CDR2 ANQGSEA.

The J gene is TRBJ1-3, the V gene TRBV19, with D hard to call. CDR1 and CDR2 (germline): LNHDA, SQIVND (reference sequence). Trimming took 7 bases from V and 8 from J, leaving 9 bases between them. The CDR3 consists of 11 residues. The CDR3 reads CASIEFDTIYF. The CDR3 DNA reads TGTGCCAGTATCGAATTCGACACCATATATTTT.

CDR3: CASSRYRGSNQPQHF. CDR3 nucleotide sequence: TGTGCCAGTAGTCGGTACCGGGGGTCCAATCAGCCCCAGCATTTT. V and J are TRBV19 and TRBJ1-5, with D tentatively TRBD1 (5 bases). This CDR3 has 15 amino acids. Trimming left V 5 bases short and J 3 bases short, with 14 bases between. Per the germline V gene, CDR1 is LNHDA and CDR2 is SQIVND (reference sequence).

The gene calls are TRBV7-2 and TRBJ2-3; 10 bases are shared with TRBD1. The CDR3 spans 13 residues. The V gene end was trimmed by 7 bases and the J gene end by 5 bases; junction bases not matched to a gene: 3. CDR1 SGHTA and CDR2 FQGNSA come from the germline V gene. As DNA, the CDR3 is TGTGCCAGCAAGGACAGGGGGGAAGATACGCAGTATTTT. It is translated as CASKDRGEDTQYF.

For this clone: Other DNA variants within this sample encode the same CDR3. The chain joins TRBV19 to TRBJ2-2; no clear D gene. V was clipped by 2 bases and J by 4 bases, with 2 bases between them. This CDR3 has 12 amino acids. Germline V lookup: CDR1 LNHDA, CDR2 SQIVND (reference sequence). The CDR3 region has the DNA TGTGCCAGTAGTATAAGCACCGGGGAGCTGTTTTTT. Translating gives CASSISTGELFF.

The CDR3 DNA reads as TGCGCCAGCAGCTGGGACACGCCCGATGAAGCTTTCTTT. Its translation: CASSWDTPDEAFF. V is TRBV5-1 and J is TRBJ1-1; possible D gene TRBD1, 6 bases. This CDR3 has 13 residues. V gave up 3 bases and J gave up 7 bases, with 13 bases separating them. The V gene's germline CDR1 is SGHRS and CDR2 YFSETQ.

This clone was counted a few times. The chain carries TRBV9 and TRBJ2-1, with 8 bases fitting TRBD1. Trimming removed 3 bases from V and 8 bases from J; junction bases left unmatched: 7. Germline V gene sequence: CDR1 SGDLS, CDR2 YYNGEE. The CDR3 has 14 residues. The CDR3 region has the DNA TGTGCCAGCAGCGGAGGACAGGGATATCATGAGCAGTTCTTC. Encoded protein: CASSGGQGYHEQFF.

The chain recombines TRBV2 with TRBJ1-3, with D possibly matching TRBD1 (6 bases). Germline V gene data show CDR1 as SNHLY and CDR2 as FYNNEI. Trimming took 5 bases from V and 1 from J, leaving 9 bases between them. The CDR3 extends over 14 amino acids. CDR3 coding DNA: TGTGCCAGCAGTTACAGGGTTTCTGGAAACACCATATATTTT. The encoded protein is CASSYRVSGNTIYF.

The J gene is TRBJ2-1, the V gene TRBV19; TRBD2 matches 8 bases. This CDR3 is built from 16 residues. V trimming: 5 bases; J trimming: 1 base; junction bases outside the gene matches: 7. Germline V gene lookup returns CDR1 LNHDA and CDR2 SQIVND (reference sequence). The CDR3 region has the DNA TGTGCCAGTAGTGGGGTAGCGGGAATATCCTACAATGAGCAGTTCTTC. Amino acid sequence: CASSGVAGISYNEQFF.